A single sample is the source of the 6 T cell receptor beta chains below, sequenced in a study of PD-L1 blockade in urothelial cancer. The method was immunoSEQ multiplex PCR; TCRdb's version includes in-frame clones alone and lacks a portion of them. The sample consists of roughly 120,000 clones, about 81% of them appearing once. Time point in this sample: pretreatment peripheral blood. The material was PBMCs, obtained around atezolizumab (anti-PD-L1) treatment. Receptor source: a man in his forties or fifties with urothelial cancer.

This chain uses TRBV10-1 with TRBJ2-5; the D is unclear. Germline CDR1 reads WNHNN; CDR2 reads SYGVQD (reference sequence). This CDR3 is built from 13 residues. The V gene lost 2 bases and the J gene lost 4 bases, with 8 bases spanning the gap. The CDR3 protein is CASSEAERETQYF. CDR3 bases: TGCGCCAGCAGTGAGGCGGAGCGAGAGACCCAGTACTTC.

This clone was seen a few times. The rearrangement uses TRBV6-1 and TRBJ1-6; no reliable D call. Trimming took 4 bases from V and 7 from J, leaving 14 bases between them. This CDR3 contains 15 residues. The V gene's germline CDR1 is MNHNS and CDR2 SASEGT. DNA of the CDR3: TGTGCCAGCAGTGTGGAGTCAATCCTAAATTCACCCCTCCACTTT. Its protein product is CASSVESILNSPLHF.

V usage is TRBV28 and J usage is TRBJ1-2; D perhaps matches TRBD1 (6 bases). Germline V gene data show CDR1 as MDHEN and CDR2 as SYDVKM. The CDR3 has 14 residues. Trimming cost V 5 bases and J 7 bases, with 17 bases left between them. CDR3 nucleotides: TGTGCCAGCAGTCCCCCAGACAGGTTTTTTGGCTACACCTTC. Protein: CASSPPDRFFGYTF.

CDR3 nucleotides: TGTGCCAGCAGTCTCCGGGACAGGGGGAACTACGAGCAGTACTTC. Translating it yields CASSLRDRGNYEQYF. This rearrangement joins TRBV6-5 to TRBJ2-7; 11 nucleotides agree with TRBD1. The J segment lost 3 bases and the V segment lost 5 bases, leaving 6 bases of the junction unmatched. The CDR3 has 15 residues. Germline V lookup: CDR1 MNHEY, CDR2 SVGAGI.

This chain joins TRBV4-2 and TRBJ1-5; D not resolved. Germline CDR1 is LGHNA and CDR2 is YNFKEQ. The CDR3 has 17 residues. V was shortened by 0 bases and J by 4 bases, with 16 bases between the two germline ends. CDR3 nucleotide sequence: TGTGCCAGCAGCCAAGAGGGTGAAGGAGGTCTGAATCAGCCCCAGCATTTT. Its protein is CASSQEGEGGLNQPQHF.

This rearrangement joins TRBV2 to TRBJ2-1, with 12 bases matching TRBD2. The length of the CDR3 is 18 residues. Germline CDR1 is SNHLY and CDR2 is FYNNEI. V trimming: 7 bases; J trimming: 0 bases; junction bases outside the gene matches: 10. CDR3 in amino acids: CASNARTSGRSSYNEQFF. The CDR3 DNA is TGTGCCAGCAACGCTCGAACTAGCGGGAGGTCCTCCTACAATGAGCAGTTCTTC.